The 5 T cell receptor beta chains in this list originate from one sample, sequenced in a study of a mutant IDH1 vaccine in newly diagnosed glioma. Antigen specificity for these receptors is unknown. TCRdb keeps only in-frame clones here, not all; method: immunoSEQ multiplex PCR. Of around 40,000 clones listed, around 81% are singletons. Described time point: week 23, last vaccination. Topical imiquimod was applied with each vaccine dose, which held 300 ug of mutant IDH1 20-mer peptide. Sequencing used PBMCs, obtained from a glioma patient whose treatment included an IDH1 peptide vaccine. All receptors come from a woman between 35 and 50 years old with glioma. Some clones in this sample may be carry-over from other donors' samples.

The chain has TRBV27 and TRBJ2-7; perhaps TRBD2 as D (6 bases). CDR3 length equals 14 residues. With 6 bases removed from V and 3 bases from J, the gap between germline ends came to 15 bases. CDR1 and CDR2 from the germline V gene are MNHEY and SMNVEV (reference sequence). CDR3 DNA sequence: TGTGCCAGCAGGCCTGTCGGCGGGAACTACGAGCAGTACTTC. Translating it yields CASRPVGGNYEQYF.

This chain connects TRBV7-2 to TRBJ1-2; a weak D match, TRBD1 (5 bases). The CDR3 length is 13 residues. V was trimmed by 7 bases and J by 7 bases, leaving 16 bases between them. CDR1 and CDR2 from the germline V gene are SGHTA and FQGNSA. CDR3 amino acids: CASTYDGRAGYTF. As DNA, the CDR3 is TGTGCCAGCACGTACGACGGCAGGGCTGGCTACACCTTC.

This chain joins TRBV5-1 and TRBJ1-4; TRBD1 is a possible D gene (5 bases). There are 14 residues in the CDR3. The V and J ends lost 2 bases and 8 bases respectively, with 13 bases between them. Germline lookup yields CDR1 SGHRS and CDR2 YFSETQ. CDR3 DNA: TGCGCCAGCAGCTTTCCGGGACGTGGCGAAAAACTGTTTTTT. It is translated as CASSFPGRGEKLFF.

This clone was detected a few times. The rearrangement uses TRBV9 and TRBJ2-7, with D possibly matching TRBD1 (6 bases). The CDR3 contains 16 residues. CDR1 SGDLS and CDR2 YYNGEE come from the germline V gene. Trimming removed 4 bases at V and 0 bases at J, with 17 bases between. This CDR3 reads CASSQKDRPSSYEQYF. DNA of the CDR3: TGTGCCAGCAGCCAAAAGGACAGACCCTCCTCCTACGAGCAGTACTTC.

This clone was seen a single time. The CDR3 region has the DNA TGCGCCAGCAGCCAAGTCGGAAGCACCGGGGAGCTGTTTTTT. This sequence encodes CASSQVGSTGELFF. The chain uses TRBV4-3 and TRBJ2-2, with D hard to call. The germline CDR1 and CDR2 sequences are LGHNA and YSLEER. CDR3 length equals 14 residues. V was shortened by 1 base and J by 4 bases, with 7 bases between the two germline ends.